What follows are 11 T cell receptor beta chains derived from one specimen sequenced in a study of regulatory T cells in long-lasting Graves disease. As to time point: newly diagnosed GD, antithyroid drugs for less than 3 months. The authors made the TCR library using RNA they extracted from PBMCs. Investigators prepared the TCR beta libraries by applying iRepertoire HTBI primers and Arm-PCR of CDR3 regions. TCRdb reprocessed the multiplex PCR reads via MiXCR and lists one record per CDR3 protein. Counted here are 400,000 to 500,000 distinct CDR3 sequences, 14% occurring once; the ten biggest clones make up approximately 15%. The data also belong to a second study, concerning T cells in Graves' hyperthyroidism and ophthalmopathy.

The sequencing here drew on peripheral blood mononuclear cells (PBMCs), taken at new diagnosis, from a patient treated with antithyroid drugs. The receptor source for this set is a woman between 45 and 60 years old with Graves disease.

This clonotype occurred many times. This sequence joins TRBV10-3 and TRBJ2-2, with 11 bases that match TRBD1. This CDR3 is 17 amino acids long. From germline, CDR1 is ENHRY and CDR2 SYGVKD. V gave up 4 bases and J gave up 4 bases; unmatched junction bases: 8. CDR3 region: CAISASDRGRVTGELFF. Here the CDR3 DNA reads TGTGCCATCAGTGCCTCGGACAGGGGGCGCGTCACCGGGGAGCTGTTTTTT.

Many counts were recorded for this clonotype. In nucleotides, the CDR3 is TGTGCCAGCAGTGAATGGGGACAATCACAGTTCTTC. Protein: CASSEWGQSQFF. This chain links TRBV6-1 with TRBJ2-1; possibly TRBD1 for D (6 bases). Germline CDR1 reads MNHNS; CDR2 reads SASEGT. V lost 2 bases and J 13 bases, leaving 12 bases between the germline ends. The CDR3 runs to 12 residues.

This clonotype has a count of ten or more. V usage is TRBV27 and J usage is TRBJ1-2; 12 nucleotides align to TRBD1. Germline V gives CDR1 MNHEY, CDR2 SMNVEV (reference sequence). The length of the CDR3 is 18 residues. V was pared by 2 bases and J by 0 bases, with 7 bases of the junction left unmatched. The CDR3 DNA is TGTGCCAGCAGTTTAACCTGGGGACAGGGGGCGACTAACTATGGCTACACCTTC. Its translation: CASSLTWGQGATNYGYTF.

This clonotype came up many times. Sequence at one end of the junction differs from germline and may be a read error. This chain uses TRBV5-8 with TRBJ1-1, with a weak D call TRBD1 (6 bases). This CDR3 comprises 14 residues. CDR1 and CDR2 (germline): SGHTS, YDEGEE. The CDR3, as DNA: TGCGCCAGCAGCTTACCGGGACAACACACTGAAGCTTTCTTT. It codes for CASSLPGQHTEAFF.

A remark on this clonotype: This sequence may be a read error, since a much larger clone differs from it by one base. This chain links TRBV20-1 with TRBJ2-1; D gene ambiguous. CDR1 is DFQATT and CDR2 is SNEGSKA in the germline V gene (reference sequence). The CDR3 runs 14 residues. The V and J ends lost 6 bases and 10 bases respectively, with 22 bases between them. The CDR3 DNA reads TGCAGTGCGTCGGACCCTAACAAGTCCTACGAGCAGTTCTTC. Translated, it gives CSASDPNKSYEQFF.

The DNA for the CDR3 is TGTGCCAGCAGCGTAGCTAGGGAAGGGAATTCACCCCTCCACTTT. The encoded protein is CASSVAREGNSPLHF. This chain uses TRBV9 with TRBJ1-6, with D hard to call. V lost 0 bases to trimming and J lost 7 bases, with 11 bases between them. CDR1 and CDR2 (germline): SGDLS, YYNGEE. The CDR3 loop spans 15 amino acids.

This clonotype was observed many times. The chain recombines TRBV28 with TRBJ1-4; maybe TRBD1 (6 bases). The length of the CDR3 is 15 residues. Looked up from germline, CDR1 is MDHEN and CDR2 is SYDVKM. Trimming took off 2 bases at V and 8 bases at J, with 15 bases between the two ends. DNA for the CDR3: TGTGCCAGCAGTTTACGGACAGTGACGTACGAAAAACTGTTTTTT. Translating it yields CASSLRTVTYEKLFF.

The CDR3: CASSLAPAGAIMETQYF. The CDR3 DNA reads TGTGCCAGCAGCTTAGCCCCGGCGGGAGCGATTATGGAGACCCAGTACTTC. The chain has TRBV7-6 and TRBJ2-5; 7 bases align to TRBD2. Trimming at V came to 0 bases and at J to 5 bases, leaving 12 bases not matched to a gene. Germline values: CDR1 SGHVS, CDR2 FNYEAQ. The CDR3 has 17 amino acids.

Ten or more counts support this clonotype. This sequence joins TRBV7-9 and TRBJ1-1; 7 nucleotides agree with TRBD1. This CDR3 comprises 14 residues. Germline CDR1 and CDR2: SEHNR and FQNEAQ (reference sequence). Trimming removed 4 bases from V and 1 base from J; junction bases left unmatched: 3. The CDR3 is CASSSRGQNTEAFF. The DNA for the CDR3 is TGTGCCAGCAGCTCAAGGGGGCAGAACACTGAAGCTTTCTTT.

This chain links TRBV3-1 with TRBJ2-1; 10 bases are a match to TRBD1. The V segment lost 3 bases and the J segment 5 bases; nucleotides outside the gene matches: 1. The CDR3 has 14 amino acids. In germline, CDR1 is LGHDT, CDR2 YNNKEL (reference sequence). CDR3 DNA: TGTGCCAGCAGCCAGGGACAGGGGCACAATGAGCAGTTCTTC. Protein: CASSQGQGHNEQFF.

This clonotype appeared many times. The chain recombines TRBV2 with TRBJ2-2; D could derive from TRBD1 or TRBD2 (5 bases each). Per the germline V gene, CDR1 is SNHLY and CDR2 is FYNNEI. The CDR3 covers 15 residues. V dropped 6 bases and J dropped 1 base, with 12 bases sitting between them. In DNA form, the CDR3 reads TGTGCCAGCAGCCTGGGACGGATGAACACCGGGGAGCTGTTTTTT. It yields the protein CASSLGRMNTGELFF.